This entry concerns a single T cell receptor (beta chain). The sample contains more than one DNA sequence encoding this CDR3. The sample belongs to a study of shared clonotypes between healthy human individuals. CDR1 is SGHTA and CDR2 is FQGTGA in the germline V gene. V trimming: 4 bases; J trimming: 4 bases; junction bases outside the gene matches: 3. CDR3 length: 13 amino acids. Clones were sequenced by immunoSEQ multiplex PCR, and TCRdb holds only the in-frame ones, with some missing. The sample holds around 2.1 million clones; around 95% are singletons and the top ten take 0.1% to 0.15%. This receptor was taken from a man aged 18 to 35 in good health. This rearrangement joins TRBV7-3 to TRBJ2-7; TRBD2 agrees at 8 bases. The sequencing sample was made of naive CD4+ T cells sorted from blood. Regarding subset: CD45RA+ positively selected. The CDR3 is CASSSSGGYEQYF. The CDR3 DNA is TGTGCCAGCAGCTCCTCGGGAGGGTACGAGCAGTACTTC.